A selection of T cell receptor beta chains follows, all from one sample in a study of shared clonotypes between healthy human individuals. Using immunoSEQ multiplex PCR, the repertoire was profiled, and TCRdb retains in-frame clones only, with some absent. The data contain a few hundred thousand clones, roughly 85% of them singletons. Sequenced sample: PBMCs. The receptors were sampled from a woman aged 40-49 years in good health. Some clones in this sample may be carry-over from other donors' samples. The CDR3 runs from the conserved cysteine through the conserved F or W.

J | V | CDR3
TRBJ2-4 | TRBV20-1 | CSAIRNIQYF
TRBJ2-1 | TRBV2 | CAGHGTPLGDEQFF
TRBJ1-5 | TRBV19 | CASNGRGGQPQHF
TRBJ2-1 | TRBV2 | CASTSGLSSYNEQFF
TRBJ2-5 | TRBV5-1 | CASSLWPGAQETQYF
TRBJ2-3 | TRBV28 | CASSLIPATDTQYF
TRBJ2-4 | TRBV19 | CASSIPLSGRAMQYF
TRBJ2-2 | TRBV14 | CASKGLNTGELFF
TRBJ1-5 | TRBV30 | CAWRGQGASNQPQHF
TRBJ2-5 | TRBV18 | CASSPPGEETQYF
TRBJ2-5 | TRBV7-3 | CASSPASGSQETQYF
TRBJ1-5 | TRBV5-1 | CASSLDTGVTQPQHF
TRBJ1-2 | TRBV6-1 | CASSAGTVLYGYTF
TRBJ2-7 | TRBV11-2 | CASNPAGRLYEQYF
TRBJ2-5 | TRBV30 | CACSGMQGETQYF
TRBJ2-2 | TRBV19 | CATRTPGQAANTGELFF
TRBJ2-5 | TRBV5-6 | CASSRTGDGETQYF
TRBJ1-5 | TRBV7-9 | CASSLDSGDQPQHF
TRBJ2-5 | TRBV9 | CASSVRGWGGYQETQYF